Listed below are T cell receptor beta chains from one sample, sequenced in a study of cytomegalovirus exposure and HLA in healthy donors. Method: immunoSEQ multiplex PCR; TCRdb's copy keeps in-frame clones and lacks some. The table records 250,000 to 300,000 clones, 70% to 90% of them present only once. Specimen: PBMCs. All receptors come from a young woman in good health and CMV-seronegative. Both conserved end residues are part of each CDR3. A D gene is named only where the DNA matches it firmly. Not all rows give a size; the values are once, few, many and, for expanded clones, a class.

j_call d_call v_call clone_size cdr3_aa cdr3_nt
TRBJ2-1 . TRBV28 . CASGQGFFNEQFF TGTGCCAGCGGGCAGGGTTTCTTCAATGAGCAGTTCTTC
TRBJ1-5 . TRBV2 . CASSLPPWGGDDKPQHF TGTGCCAGCAGCCTTCCCCCCTGGGGCGGGGACGACAAGCCCCAGCATTTT
TRBJ2-5 . TRBV6-1 . CASSEREETQYF TGTGCCAGCAGTGAACGCGAAGAGACCCAGTACTTC
TRBJ2-7 . TRBV29-1 . CSVFAGQSYEQYF TGCAGCGTATTCGCGGGGCAGAGTTACGAGCAGTACTTC
TRBJ1-3 . TRBV30 . CAWTGLTGNTIYF TGTGCCTGGACAGGGCTAACGGGAAACACCATATATTTT
TRBJ1-1 . TRBV18 few CASSQGIAEVAFF TGTGCCAGCTCCCAAGGCATAGCTGAAGTAGCTTTCTTT
TRBJ1-2 . TRBV28 . CATTPRRPGGYTF TGTGCCACCACCCCCAGGAGGCCTGGTGGCTACACCTTC
TRBJ1-2 . TRBV6-5 . CASTGGALGDYGYTF TGTGCCAGCACCGGGGGGGCCCTGGGAGACTATGGCTACACCTTC
TRBJ1-2 . TRBV15 . CATSRERRGYTF TGTGCCACCAGCAGAGAACGCAGGGGCTACACCTTC
TRBJ1-3 TRBD1 TRBV7-2 . CASSTLQGSSGNTIYF TGTGCCAGCAGCACGTTACAGGGGAGCTCTGGAAACACCATATATTTT
TRBJ2-7 TRBD2 TRBV4-2 few CASSPRGSGNSEQYF TGTGCCAGCAGCCCCCGGGGTAGCGGGAACTCCGAGCAGTACTTC
TRBJ2-1 TRBD1 TRBV28 . CASSRTTGAEQFF TGTGCCAGCAGCCGAACCACAGGGGCTGAGCAGTTCTTC
TRBJ2-7 . TRBV5-1 . CASTTPGYYEQYF TGCGCCAGCACTACACCAGGGTACTACGAGCAGTACTTC